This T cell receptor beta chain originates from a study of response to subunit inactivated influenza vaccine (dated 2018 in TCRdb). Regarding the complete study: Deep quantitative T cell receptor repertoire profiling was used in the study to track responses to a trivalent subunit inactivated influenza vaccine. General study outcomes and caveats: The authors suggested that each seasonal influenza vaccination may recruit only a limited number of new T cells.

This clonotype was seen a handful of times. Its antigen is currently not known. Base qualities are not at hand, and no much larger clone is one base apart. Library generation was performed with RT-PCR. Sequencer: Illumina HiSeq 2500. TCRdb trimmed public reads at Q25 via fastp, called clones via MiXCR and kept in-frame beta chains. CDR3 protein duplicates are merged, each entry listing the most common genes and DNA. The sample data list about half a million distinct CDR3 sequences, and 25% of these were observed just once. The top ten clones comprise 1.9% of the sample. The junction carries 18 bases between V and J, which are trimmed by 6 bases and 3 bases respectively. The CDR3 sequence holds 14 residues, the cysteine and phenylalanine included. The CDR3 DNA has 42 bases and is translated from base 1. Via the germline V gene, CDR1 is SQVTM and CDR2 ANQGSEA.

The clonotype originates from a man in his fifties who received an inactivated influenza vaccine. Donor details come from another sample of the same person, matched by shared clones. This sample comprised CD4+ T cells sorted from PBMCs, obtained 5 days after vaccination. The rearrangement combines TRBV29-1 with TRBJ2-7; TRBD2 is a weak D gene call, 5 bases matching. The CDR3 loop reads CSVEDAGRLYEQYF. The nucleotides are TGCAGCGTCGAGGACGCGGGCCGACTCTACGAGCAGTACTTC.